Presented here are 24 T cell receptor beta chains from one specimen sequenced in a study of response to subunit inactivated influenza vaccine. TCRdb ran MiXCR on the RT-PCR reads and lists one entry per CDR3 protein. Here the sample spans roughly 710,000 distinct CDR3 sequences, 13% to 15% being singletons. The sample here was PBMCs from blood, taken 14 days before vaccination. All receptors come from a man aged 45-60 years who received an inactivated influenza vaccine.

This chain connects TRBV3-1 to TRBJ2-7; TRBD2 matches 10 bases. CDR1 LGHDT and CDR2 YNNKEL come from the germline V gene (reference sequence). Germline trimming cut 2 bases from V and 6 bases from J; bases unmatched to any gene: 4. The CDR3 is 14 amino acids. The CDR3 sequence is CASSQQGLALEQYF. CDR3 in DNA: TGTGCCAGCAGCCAACAGGGACTAGCGCTCGAGCAGTACTTC.

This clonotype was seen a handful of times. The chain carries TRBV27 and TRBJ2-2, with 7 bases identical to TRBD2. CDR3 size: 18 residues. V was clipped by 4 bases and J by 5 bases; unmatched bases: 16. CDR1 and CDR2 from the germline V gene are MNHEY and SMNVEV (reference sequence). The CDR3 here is CASSSQISGLIDTGELFF. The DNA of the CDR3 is TGTGCCAGCAGTTCGCAGATATCGGGACTAATTGATACCGGGGAGCTGTTTTTT.

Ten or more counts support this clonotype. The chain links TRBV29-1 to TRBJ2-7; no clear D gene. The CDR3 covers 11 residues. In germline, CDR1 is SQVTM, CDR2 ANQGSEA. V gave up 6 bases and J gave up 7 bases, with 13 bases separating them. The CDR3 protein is CSVADGGEQYF. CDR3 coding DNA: TGCAGCGTGGCTGATGGTGGGGAGCAGTACTTC.

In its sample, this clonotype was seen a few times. CDR3 sequence (DNA): TGTGCCAGCAGTCCCACCGCGACAGACACTATCTACGAGCAGTACTTC. Translating it yields CASSPTATDTIYEQYF. The V call is TRBV27, the J call TRBJ2-7, with D perhaps matching TRBD1 (5 bases). The ends were cut back, 5 bases at V and 3 bases at J, with 20 bases in the middle. The CDR3 spans 16 residues. Germline CDR1 is MNHEY and CDR2 is SMNVEV (reference sequence).

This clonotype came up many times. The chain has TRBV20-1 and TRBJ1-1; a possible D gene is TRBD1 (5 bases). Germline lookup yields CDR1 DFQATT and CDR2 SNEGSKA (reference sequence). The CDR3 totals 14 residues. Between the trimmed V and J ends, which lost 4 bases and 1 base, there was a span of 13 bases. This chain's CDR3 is CSATQDGKNTEAFF. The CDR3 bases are TGCAGTGCTACACAGGACGGAAAGAACACTGAAGCTTTCTTT.

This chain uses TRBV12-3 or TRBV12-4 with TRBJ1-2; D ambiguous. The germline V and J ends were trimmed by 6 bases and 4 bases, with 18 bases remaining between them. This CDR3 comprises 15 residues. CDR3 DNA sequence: TGTGCCAGCAGCCGTCTACCAGCAGAAATCTATGGCTACACCTTC. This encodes CASSRLPAEIYGYTF.

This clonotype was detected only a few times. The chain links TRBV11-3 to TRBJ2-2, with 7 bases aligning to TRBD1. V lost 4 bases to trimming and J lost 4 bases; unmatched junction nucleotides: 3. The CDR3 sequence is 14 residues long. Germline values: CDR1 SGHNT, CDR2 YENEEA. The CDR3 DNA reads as TGTGCCAGCAGCTCACAGGGGATCACCGGGGAGCTGTTTTTT. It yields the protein CASSSQGITGELFF.

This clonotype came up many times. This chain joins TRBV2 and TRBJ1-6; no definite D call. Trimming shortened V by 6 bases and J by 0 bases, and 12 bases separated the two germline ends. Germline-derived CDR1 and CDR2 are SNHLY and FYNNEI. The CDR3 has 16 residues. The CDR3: CASSRTGSSYNSPLHF. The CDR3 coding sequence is TGTGCCAGCAGCCGGACGGGGAGCTCCTATAATTCACCCCTCCACTTT.

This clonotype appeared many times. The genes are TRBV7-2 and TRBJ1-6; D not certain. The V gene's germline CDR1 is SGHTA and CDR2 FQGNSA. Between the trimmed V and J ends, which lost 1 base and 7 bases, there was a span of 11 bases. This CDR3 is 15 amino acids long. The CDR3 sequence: CASSLVRTENSPLHF. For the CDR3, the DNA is TGTGCCAGCAGCTTAGTAAGGACGGAAAATTCACCCCTCCACTTT.

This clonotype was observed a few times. The CDR3 DNA is TGCGCCAGCAGCTTGCGTGGGACAGGGGCGGACGAGCAGTACTTC. Translation: CASSLRGTGADEQYF. The V and J genes are TRBV5-1 and TRBJ2-7; 10 nucleotides match TRBD1. The length of the CDR3 is 15 residues. With V trimmed by 1 base and J by 5 bases, 6 bases remained unmatched. Germline CDR1 and CDR2: SGHRS and YFSETQ. Using reference TRBV5-1 and TRBJ2-7 for the parts outside the CDR3, the full variable domain is KAGVTQTPRYLIKTRGQQVTLSCSPISGHRSVSWYQQTPGQGLQFLFEYFSETQRNKGNFPGRFSGRQFSNSRSEMNVSTLELGDSALYLCASSLRGTGADEQYFGPGTRLTVT.

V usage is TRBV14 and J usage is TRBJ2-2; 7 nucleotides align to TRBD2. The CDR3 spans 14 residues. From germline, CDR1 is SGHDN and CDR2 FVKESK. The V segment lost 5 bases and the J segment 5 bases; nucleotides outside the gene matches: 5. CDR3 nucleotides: TGTGCCAGCAGCAGCGGGGTCTGGACCGGGGAGCTGTTTTTT. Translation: CASSSGVWTGELFF.

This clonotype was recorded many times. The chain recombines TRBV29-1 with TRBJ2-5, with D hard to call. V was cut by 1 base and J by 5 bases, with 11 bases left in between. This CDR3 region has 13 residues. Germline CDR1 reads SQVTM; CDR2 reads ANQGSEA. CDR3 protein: CSVEGTQGETQYF. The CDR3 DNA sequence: TGCAGCGTTGAAGGCACTCAAGGGGAGACCCAGTACTTC.

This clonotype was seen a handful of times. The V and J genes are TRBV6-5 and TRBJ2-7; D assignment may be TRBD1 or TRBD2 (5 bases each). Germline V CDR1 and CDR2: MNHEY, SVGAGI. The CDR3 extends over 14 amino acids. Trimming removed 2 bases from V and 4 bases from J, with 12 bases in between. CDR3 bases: TGTGCCAGCAGTTACCGCCCGGGACCTTACGAGCAGTACTTC. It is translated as CASSYRPGPYEQYF.

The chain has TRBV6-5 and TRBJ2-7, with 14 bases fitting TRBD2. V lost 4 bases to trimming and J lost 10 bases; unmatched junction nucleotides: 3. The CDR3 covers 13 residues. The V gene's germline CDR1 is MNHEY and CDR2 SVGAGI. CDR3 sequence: CASSSGLAGAQYF. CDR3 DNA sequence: TGTGCCAGCAGTTCGGGACTAGCGGGGGCACAGTACTTC.

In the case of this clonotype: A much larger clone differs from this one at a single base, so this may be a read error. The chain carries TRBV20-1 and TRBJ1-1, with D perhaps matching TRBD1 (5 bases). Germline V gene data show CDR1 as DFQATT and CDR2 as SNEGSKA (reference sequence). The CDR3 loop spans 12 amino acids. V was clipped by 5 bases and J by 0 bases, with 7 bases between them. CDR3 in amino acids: CSAPDMNTEAFF. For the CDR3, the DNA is TGCAGTGCTCCGGACATGAACACTGAAGCTTTCTTT.

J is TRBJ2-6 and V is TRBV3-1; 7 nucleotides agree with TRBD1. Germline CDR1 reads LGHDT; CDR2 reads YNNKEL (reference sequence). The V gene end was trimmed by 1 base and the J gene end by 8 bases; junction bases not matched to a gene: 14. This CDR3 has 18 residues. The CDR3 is CASSQAPGQTDLTNVLTF. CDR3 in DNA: TGTGCCAGCAGCCAAGCCCCGGGACAGACCGACCTAACCAACGTCCTGACTTTC.

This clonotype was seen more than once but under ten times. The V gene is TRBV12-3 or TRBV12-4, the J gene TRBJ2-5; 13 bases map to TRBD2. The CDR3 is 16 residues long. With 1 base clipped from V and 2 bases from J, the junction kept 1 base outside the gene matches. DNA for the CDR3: TGTGCCAGCAGTTTAGGGGGACTAGCGGGGCAAGAGACCCAGTACTTC. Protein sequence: CASSLGGLAGQETQYF.

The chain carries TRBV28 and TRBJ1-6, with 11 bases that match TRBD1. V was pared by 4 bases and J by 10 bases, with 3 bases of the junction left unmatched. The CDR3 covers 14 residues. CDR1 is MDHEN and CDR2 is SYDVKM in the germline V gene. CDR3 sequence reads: CASSWGQGESPLHF. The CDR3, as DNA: TGTGCCAGCAGTTGGGGACAGGGGGAGTCACCCCTCCACTTT.

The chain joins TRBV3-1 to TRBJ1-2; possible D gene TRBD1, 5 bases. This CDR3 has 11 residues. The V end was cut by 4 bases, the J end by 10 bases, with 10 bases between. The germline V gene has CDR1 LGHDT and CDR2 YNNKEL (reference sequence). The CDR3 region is CASSRNRNYTF. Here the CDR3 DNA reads TGTGCCAGCAGCCGTAACAGGAACTACACCTTC.

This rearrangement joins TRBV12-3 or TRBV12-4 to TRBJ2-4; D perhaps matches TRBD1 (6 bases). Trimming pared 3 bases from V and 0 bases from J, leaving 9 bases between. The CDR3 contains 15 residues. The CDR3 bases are TGTGCCAGCAGTTTTGGGGGCGCAGCCAAAAACATTCAGTACTTC. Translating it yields CASSFGGAAKNIQYF.

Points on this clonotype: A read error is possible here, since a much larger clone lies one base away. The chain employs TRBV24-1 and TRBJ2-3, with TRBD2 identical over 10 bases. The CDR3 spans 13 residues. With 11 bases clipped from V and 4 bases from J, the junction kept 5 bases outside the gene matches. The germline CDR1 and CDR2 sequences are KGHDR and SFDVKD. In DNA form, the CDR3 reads TGTGCCATAAATCTAGCGGGAGCAGATACGCAGTATTTT. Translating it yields CAINLAGADTQYF.

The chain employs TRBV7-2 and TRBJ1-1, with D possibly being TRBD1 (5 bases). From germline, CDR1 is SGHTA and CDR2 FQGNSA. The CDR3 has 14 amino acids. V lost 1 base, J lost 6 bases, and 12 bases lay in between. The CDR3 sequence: CASSLVQGSSEAFF. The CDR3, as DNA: TGTGCCAGCAGCTTAGTGCAGGGTAGCTCTGAAGCTTTCTTT.

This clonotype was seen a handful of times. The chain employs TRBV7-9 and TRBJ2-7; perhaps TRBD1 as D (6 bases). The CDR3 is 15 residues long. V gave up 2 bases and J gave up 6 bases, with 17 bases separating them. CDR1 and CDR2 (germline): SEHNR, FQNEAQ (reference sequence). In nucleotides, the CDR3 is TGTGCCAGCAGCTTATCAGCCTATGGGGGCTCCGAGCAGTACTTC. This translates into CASSLSAYGGSEQYF. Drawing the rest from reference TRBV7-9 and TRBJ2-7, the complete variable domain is DTGVSQNPRHKITKRGQNVTFRCDPISEHNRLYWYRQTLGQGPEFLTYFQNEAQLEKSRLLSDRFSAERPKGSFSTLEIQRTEQGDSAMYLCASSLSAYGGSEQYFGPGTRLTVT.

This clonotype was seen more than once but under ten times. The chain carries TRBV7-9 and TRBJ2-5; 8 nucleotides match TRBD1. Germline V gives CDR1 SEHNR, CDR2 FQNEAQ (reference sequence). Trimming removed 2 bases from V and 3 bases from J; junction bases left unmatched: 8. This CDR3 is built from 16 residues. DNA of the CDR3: TGTGCCAGCAGCTTACCGATCCGACAGGGGAAAGAGACCCAGTACTTC. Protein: CASSLPIRQGKETQYF.